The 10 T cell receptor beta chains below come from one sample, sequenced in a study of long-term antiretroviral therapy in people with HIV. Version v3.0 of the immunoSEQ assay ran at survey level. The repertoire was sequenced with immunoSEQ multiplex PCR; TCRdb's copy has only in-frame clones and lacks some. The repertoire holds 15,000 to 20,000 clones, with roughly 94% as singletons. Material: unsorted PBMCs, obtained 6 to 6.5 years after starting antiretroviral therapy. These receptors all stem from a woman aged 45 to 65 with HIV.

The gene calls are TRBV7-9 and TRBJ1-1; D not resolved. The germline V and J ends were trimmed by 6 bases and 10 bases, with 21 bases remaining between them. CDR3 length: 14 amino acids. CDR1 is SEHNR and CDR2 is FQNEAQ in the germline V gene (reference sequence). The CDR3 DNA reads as TGTGCCAGCAGTTTGTCGACATCCACCCGAGGAGCTTTCTTT. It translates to CASSLSTSTRGAFF.

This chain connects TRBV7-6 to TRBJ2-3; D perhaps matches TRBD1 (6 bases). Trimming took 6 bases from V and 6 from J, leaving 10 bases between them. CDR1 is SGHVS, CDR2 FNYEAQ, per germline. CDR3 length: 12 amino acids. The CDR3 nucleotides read TGTGCCAGCAGGGACACAGGGGATACGCAGTATTTT. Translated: CASRDTGDTQYF.

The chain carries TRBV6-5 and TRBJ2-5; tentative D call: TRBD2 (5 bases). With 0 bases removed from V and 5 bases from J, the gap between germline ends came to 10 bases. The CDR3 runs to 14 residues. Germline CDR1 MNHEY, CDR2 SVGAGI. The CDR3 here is CASSYSHGEETQYF. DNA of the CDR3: TGTGCCAGCAGTTACTCGCACGGGGAGGAGACCCAGTACTTC.

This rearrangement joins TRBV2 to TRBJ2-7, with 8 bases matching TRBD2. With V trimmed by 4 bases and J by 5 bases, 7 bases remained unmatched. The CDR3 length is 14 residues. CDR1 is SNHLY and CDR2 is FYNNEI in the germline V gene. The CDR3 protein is CASSAAGGLNEQYF. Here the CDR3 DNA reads TGTGCCAGCAGTGCGGCGGGAGGTCTGAACGAGCAGTACTTC.

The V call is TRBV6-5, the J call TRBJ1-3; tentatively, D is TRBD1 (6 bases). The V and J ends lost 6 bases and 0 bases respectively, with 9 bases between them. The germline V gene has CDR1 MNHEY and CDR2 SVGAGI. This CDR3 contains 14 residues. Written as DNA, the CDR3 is TGTGCCAGCAGACGGACAGTCTCTGGAAACACCATATATTTT. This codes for CASRRTVSGNTIYF.

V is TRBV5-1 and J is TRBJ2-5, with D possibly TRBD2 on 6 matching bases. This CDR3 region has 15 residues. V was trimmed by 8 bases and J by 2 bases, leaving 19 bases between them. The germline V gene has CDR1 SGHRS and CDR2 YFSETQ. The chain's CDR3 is CASSLGDSLQETQYF. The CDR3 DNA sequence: TGCGCCAGTTCCCTCGGGGACTCCCTACAAGAGACCCAGTACTTC.

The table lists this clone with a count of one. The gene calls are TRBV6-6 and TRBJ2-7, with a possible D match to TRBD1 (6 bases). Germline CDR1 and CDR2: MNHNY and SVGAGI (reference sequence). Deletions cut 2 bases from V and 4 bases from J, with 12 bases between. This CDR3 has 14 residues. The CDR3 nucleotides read TGTGCCAGCAGTTACCCCGGGACAAGATACGAGCAGTACTTC. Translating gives CASSYPGTRYEQYF.

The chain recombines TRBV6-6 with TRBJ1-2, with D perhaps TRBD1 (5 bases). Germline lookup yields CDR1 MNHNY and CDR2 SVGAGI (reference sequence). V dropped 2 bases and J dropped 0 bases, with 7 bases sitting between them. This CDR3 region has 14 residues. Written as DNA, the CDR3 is TGTGCCAGCAGTTACGGAGGGGCTAACTATGGCTACACCTTC. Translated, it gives CASSYGGANYGYTF.

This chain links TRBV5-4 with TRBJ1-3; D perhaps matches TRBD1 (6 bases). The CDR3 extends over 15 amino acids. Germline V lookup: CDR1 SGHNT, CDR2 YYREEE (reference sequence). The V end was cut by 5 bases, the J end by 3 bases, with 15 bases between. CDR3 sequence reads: CASSSTQGSGNTIYF. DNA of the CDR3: TGTGCCAGCAGTTCAACCCAGGGGAGTGGAAACACCATATATTTT.

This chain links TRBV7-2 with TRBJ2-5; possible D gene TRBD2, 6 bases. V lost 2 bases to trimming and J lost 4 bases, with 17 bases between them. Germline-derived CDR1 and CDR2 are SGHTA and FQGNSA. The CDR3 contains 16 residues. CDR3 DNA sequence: TGTGCCAGCAGCTTACGGGGGACGAAGGTCGGAGAGACCCAGTACTTC. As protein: CASSLRGTKVGETQYF.